The 11 T cell receptor beta chains below all came from one sample that was sequenced in a study of T cells in Graves' hyperthyroidism and ophthalmopathy. Amplification yielded TCR beta CDR3 regions, with RNA transcripts as the source. In the first-round RT-PCR of the TCR CDR3, the HTBI primer set was used. TCRdb re-analysed the multiplex PCR reads in MiXCR, keeping a single row per CDR3 protein. Among over 400,000 distinct CDR3 sequences listed, about 20% were seen once. The material sequenced was blood. These TCRs come from a woman aged 70-85 years with Graves' ophthalmopathy.

This rearrangement joins TRBV7-9 to TRBJ2-2, with D perhaps matching TRBD2 (6 bases). V gave up 1 base and J gave up 0 bases, with 18 bases separating them. Germline V gene sequence: CDR1 SEHNR, CDR2 FQNEAQ (reference sequence). This CDR3 comprises 19 residues. CDR3 nucleotides: TGTGCCAGCAGCTTAGTCGTCGGAGTAGCGGACTCGAACACCGGGGAGCTGTTTTTT. Its protein is CASSLVVGVADSNTGELFF.

The chain couples TRBV20-1 to TRBJ1-1; D is possibly TRBD1 (5 bases). CDR1 is DFQATT, CDR2 SNEGSKA, per germline (reference sequence). The V and J ends lost 0 bases and 2 bases respectively, with 22 bases between them. This CDR3 spans 18 amino acids. CDR3 loop: CSARDGEGGAWGNTEAFF. The CDR3 DNA sequence: TGCAGTGCTAGAGATGGGGAGGGAGGGGCCTGGGGAAACACTGAAGCTTTCTTT.

In its sample, this clonotype was seen a few times. The chain combines TRBV15 with TRBJ2-1; 8 nucleotides agree with TRBD2. CDR3 size: 15 residues. Germline lookup yields CDR1 LNHNV and CDR2 YYDKDF (reference sequence). Losses at the gene ends were 4 bases for V and 1 base for J; bases not matched to a gene: 3. The DNA of the CDR3 is TGTGCCACCAGCACTGGACTAGCATCCTACAATGAGCAGTTCTTC. Its protein is CATSTGLASYNEQFF. Filled out from reference TRBV15 and TRBJ2-1, the complete variable domain reads DAMVIQNPRYQVTQFGKPVTLSCSQTLNHNVMYWYQQKSSQAPKLLFHYYDKDFNNEADTPDNFQSRRPNTSFCFLDIRSPGLGDTAMYLCATSTGLASYNEQFFGPGTRLTVL.

This clonotype showed up just a few times. The chain carries TRBV6-1 and TRBJ2-2; 14 positions agree with TRBD2. This CDR3 is built from 17 residues. The junction had 7 bases not matched to a gene; V was cut back by 5 bases and J by 5 bases. The germline gives CDR1 MNHNS, CDR2 SASEGT. CDR3 loop: CASSSGLAGGGTGELFF. The CDR3 bases are TGTGCCAGCAGTTCCGGACTAGCGGGAGGAGGGACCGGGGAGCTGTTTTTT.

V usage is TRBV30 and J usage is TRBJ1-1, with TRBD1 as a possible D gene (5 bases). Germline loops: CDR1 GTSNPN, CDR2 SVGIG (reference sequence). The CDR3 is made up of 16 amino acids. The germline V and J ends were trimmed by 5 bases and 3 bases, with 22 bases remaining between them. The CDR3 DNA sequence: TGTGCCTGGGGGTCAGGGCCGGGGGGTTGGGACACTGAAGCTTTCTTT. It encodes CAWGSGPGGWDTEAFF.

The chain couples TRBV12-5 to TRBJ2-6, with 7 bases matching TRBD1. Unmatched junction bases numbered 11, after V lost 3 bases and J lost 0 bases. The V gene's germline CDR1 is LGHNT and CDR2 FRNRAP. The CDR3 totals 19 residues. The CDR3 DNA is TGTGCTAGTGGTTTCCGTCCCGGGACAGAAACCTCTGGGGCCAACGTCCTGACTTTC. Protein sequence: CASGFRPGTETSGANVLTF.

The chain has TRBV6-2 or TRBV6-3 and TRBJ2-4; 9 bases are a match to TRBD1. Germline trimming cut 0 bases from V and 0 bases from J; bases unmatched to any gene: 3. The germline CDR1 and CDR2 sequences are MNHEY and SVGEGT. This CDR3 is 17 amino acids long. The CDR3 region has the DNA TGTGCCAGCAGTTACTCGGGGACAGGGCTAGCCAAAAACATTCAGTACTTC. Encoded protein: CASSYSGTGLAKNIQYF.

This clonotype was seen a few times. The rearrangement uses TRBV7-2 and TRBJ1-5; D is uncertain. CDR3 length equals 14 residues. Germline CDR1 and CDR2: SGHTA and FQGNSA. Trimming shortened V by 1 base and J by 7 bases, and 11 bases separated the two germline ends. CDR3 in amino acids: CASSLGLGYQPQHF. Written as DNA, the CDR3 is TGTGCCAGCAGCTTAGGATTGGGGTACCAGCCCCAGCATTTT.

This clonotype was seen just once. Likely a read error: the CDR3 ends without its conserved phenylalanine or tryptophan. The CDR3 sequence: CASSMRQGYQPQHL. The CDR3 DNA reads as TGTGCCAGTAGTATGCGACAGGGCTATCAGCCCCAGCATCTT. This chain uses TRBV19 with TRBJ1-5; 7 bases align to TRBD1. Germline V gene lookup returns CDR1 LNHDA and CDR2 SQIVND (reference sequence). The CDR3 runs 14 residues. J lost 5 bases, V lost 3 bases, and 4 bases had no gene match.

The chain is built from TRBV9 and TRBJ2-5; 9 bases are a match to TRBD2. This CDR3 comprises 15 residues. J lost 4 bases, V lost 2 bases, and 6 bases had no gene match. Per the germline V gene, CDR1 is SGDLS and CDR2 is YYNGEE. This CDR3 is CASSVFGAGGETQYF. The CDR3 coding sequence is TGTGCCAGCAGCGTTTTCGGAGCGGGAGGAGAGACCCAGTACTTC.

This clonotype was detected ten times or more. J is TRBJ2-1 and V is TRBV11-2; D ambiguous. The V gene lost 5 bases and the J gene lost 7 bases, with 18 bases spanning the gap. Per germline, CDR1 SGHAT and CDR2 FQNNGV. The CDR3 length is 15 residues. The CDR3 protein is CASSPRLSDPNEQFF. DNA of the CDR3: TGTGCCAGCAGCCCCAGGTTAAGTGATCCTAATGAGCAGTTCTTC. The whole variable domain, remainder taken from reference TRBV11-2 and TRBJ2-1, is EAGVAQSPRYKIIEKRQSVAFWCNPISGHATLYWYQQILGQGPKLLIQFQNNGVVDDSQLPKDRFSAERLKGVDSTLKIQPAKLEDSAVYLCASSPRLSDPNEQFFGPGTRLTVL.